This section outlines one T cell receptor beta chain sequence together with its context. This entry belongs to a study of CD8 T cells in Susac syndrome. Reverse transcription of roughly 0.5 to 1 ug RNA was carried out with random hexamers. TCRdb analysed the immunoSEQ multiplex PCR reads with MiXCR anew, one entry per CDR3 protein. The table records about 280,000 distinct CDR3 sequences, about 85% of them present only once. The CDR3 covers 17 residues. Germline V gene lookup returns CDR1 ENHRY and CDR2 SYGVKD. The ends were cut back, 1 base at V and 1 base at J, with 14 bases in the middle. This receptor was identified in a human donor with multiple sclerosis. The chain has TRBV10-3 and TRBJ2-1; weak D call: TRBD2 (6 bases). What was sequenced was CD8+ T cells from PBMCs. In nucleotides, the CDR3 is TGTGCCATCAGTGAGTACCGAATGACTAGATCCTACAATGAGCAGTTCTTC. Encoded protein: CAISEYRMTRSYNEQFF.